Each of the 25 T cell receptor beta chains below was sequenced from the same sample in a study of T-cell memory formation after mild COVID-19. TCRdb fed the 5' RACE reads into MiXCR, producing one record per CDR3 protein. Of a few hundred thousand distinct CDR3 sequences in the sample, 8% to 9% are singletons; the top ten hold around a fifth. The sequenced material came from PBMCs or a T cell subset sorted from them (not recorded which). Receptors originate from a man between 18 and 29 years old who had mild COVID-19 (a few samples of this study predate the infection). Cell type and time point are not known.

This clonotype occurred a few times. The chain combines TRBV5-1 with TRBJ2-5; tentatively, D is TRBD1 or TRBD2 (6 bases each). Trimming left V 1 base short and J 4 bases short, with 14 bases between. Per germline, CDR1 SGHRS and CDR2 YFSETQ. This CDR3 region has 15 residues. This CDR3 reads CASSLISGAGETQYF. The CDR3 nucleotides read TGCGCCAGCAGCTTGATATCGGGGGCAGGAGAGACCCAGTACTTC. Full variable domain (remainder filled in from reference TRBV5-1 and TRBJ2-5): KAGVTQTPRYLIKTRGQQVTLSCSPISGHRSVSWYQQTPGQGLQFLFEYFSETQRNKGNFPGRFSGRQFSNSRSEMNVSTLELGDSALYLCASSLISGAGETQYFGPGTRLLVL.

This clonotype was detected a few times. V is TRBV3-1 and J is TRBJ1-2, with 7 bases identical to TRBD1. There are 15 residues in the CDR3. The germline V gene has CDR1 LGHDT and CDR2 YNNKEL (reference sequence). With 2 bases clipped from V and 4 bases from J, the junction kept 7 bases outside the gene matches. DNA of the CDR3: TGTGCCAGCAGCCAACTACCGACAGGGTTCTATGGCTACACCTTC. Its translation: CASSQLPTGFYGYTF.

The rearrangement joins TRBV12-3 or TRBV12-4 to TRBJ2-1; 8 bases fit TRBD2. The CDR3 is 17 amino acids. The V segment lost 5 bases and the J segment 7 bases; nucleotides outside the gene matches: 16. CDR3 protein: CASSARTGAREGNEQFF. The CDR3 DNA follows: TGTGCCAGCAGTGCCCGGACCGGGGCTCGGGAGGGGAATGAGCAGTTCTTC.

This clonotype was recorded at least ten times. This chain uses TRBV7-9 with TRBJ2-7; D is unresolved. Germline-derived CDR1 and CDR2 are SEHNR and FQNEAQ (reference sequence). The CDR3 sequence is 12 residues long. V dropped 1 base and J dropped 3 bases, with 4 bases sitting between them. The CDR3, as DNA: TGTGCCAGCAGCTTAGAAGTCTACGAGCAGTACTTC. This encodes CASSLEVYEQYF.

The V call is TRBV18, the J call TRBJ1-3; TRBD1 is a possible D gene (5 bases). CDR3 length: 15 amino acids. Deletions cut 4 bases from V and 3 bases from J, with 13 bases between. Germline loops: CDR1 KGHSH, CDR2 LQKENI. This CDR3 reads CASSRGESNGNTIYF. CDR3 DNA: TGTGCCAGCTCACGAGGGGAATCGAATGGAAACACCATATATTTT.

This clonotype was observed at least ten times. J is TRBJ2-7 and V is TRBV6-5; D remains unclear. This CDR3 has 12 amino acids. The ends were cut back, 2 bases at V and 7 bases at J, with 9 bases in the middle. Looked up from germline, CDR1 is MNHEY and CDR2 is SVGAGI. The CDR3, as DNA: TGTGCCAGCAGTTACCCGCAAGGGGAGCAGTACTTC. Translating it yields CASSYPQGEQYF.

V and J are TRBV29-1 and TRBJ1-1, with D perhaps TRBD1 (6 bases). The germline V gene has CDR1 SQVTM and CDR2 ANQGSEA. The CDR3 is made up of 14 amino acids. The CDR3 loop is CTFTRGAFDTEAFF. DNA of the CDR3: TGCACCTTTACCCGGGGGGCTTTCGACACTGAAGCTTTCTTT.

The chain links TRBV20-1 to TRBJ2-1; maybe TRBD2 (6 bases). Trimming left V 1 base short and J 2 bases short, with 18 bases between. The germline CDR1 and CDR2 sequences are DFQATT and SNEGSKA (reference sequence). The CDR3 is made up of 17 amino acids. CDR3 nucleotide sequence: TGCAGTGCTAGAGGACAGTCAGGAGGGCTAACCTACAATGAGCAGTTCTTC. Amino acid sequence: CSARGQSGGLTYNEQFF.

CDR3 sequence reads: CSAVEDTQYF. CDR3 DNA: TGCAGTGCTGTGGAAGATACGCAGTATTTT. The rearrangement joins TRBV20-1 to TRBJ2-3; D is unclear. The CDR3 runs to 10 residues. The germline gives CDR1 DFQATT, CDR2 SNEGSKA (reference sequence). With 5 bases removed from V and 5 bases from J, the gap between germline ends came to 5 bases.

This clonotype was seen a handful of times. The chain links TRBV4-1 to TRBJ2-1, with D perhaps TRBD1 (6 bases). Trimming removed 0 bases at V and 6 bases at J, with 18 bases between. The germline V gene encodes CDR1 MGHRA and CDR2 YSYEKL. The CDR3 spans 17 residues. DNA of the CDR3: TGCGCCAGCAGCCAAGACGGTGGGTGGCAGGGGAGCAATGAGCAGTTCTTC. It encodes CASSQDGGWQGSNEQFF.

This clonotype was detected only a few times. V is TRBV29-1 and J is TRBJ2-5; perhaps TRBD1 as D (6 bases). Germline V gene sequence: CDR1 SQVTM, CDR2 ANQGSEA. This CDR3 comprises 13 residues. V shed 2 bases and J shed 5 bases, with 12 bases lying between them. The CDR3 nucleotides are TGCAGCGTTGAAACAGGGTTGGGGGAGACCCAGTACTTC. It translates to CSVETGLGETQYF. Full variable domain (rest looked up from reference TRBV29-1 and TRBJ2-5): SAVISQKPSRDICQRGTSLTIQCQVDSQVTMMFWYRQQPGQSLTLIATANQGSEATYESGFVIDKFPISRPNLTFSTLTVSNMSPEDSSIYLCSVETGLGETQYFGPGTRLLVL.

This clonotype occurred a few times. CDR3 nucleotide sequence: TGCGCCAGCAGCCAAAACCTCGGGGGTTGGGAGACCCAGTACTTC. As protein: CASSQNLGGWETQYF. The V call is TRBV4-3, the J call TRBJ2-5, with D possibly matching TRBD2 (6 bases). V was shortened by 2 bases and J by 5 bases, with 15 bases between the two germline ends. From germline, CDR1 is LGHNA and CDR2 YSLEER. This CDR3 spans 15 amino acids.

This clonotype was detected only a few times. The V gene is TRBV7-2, the J gene TRBJ1-5, with 7 bases identical to TRBD1. The V gene end was trimmed by 5 bases and the J gene end by 5 bases; junction bases not matched to a gene: 9. The CDR3 extends over 15 amino acids. Looked up from germline, CDR1 is SGHTA and CDR2 is FQGNSA. The CDR3 DNA reads TGTGCCAGCAGCCGAAGTACAGGGGCGGATCAGCCCCAGCATTTT. It encodes CASSRSTGADQPQHF.

The table lists this clonotype with a few counts. This rearrangement joins TRBV7-2 to TRBJ2-7; 7 nucleotides line up with TRBD2. V lost 4 bases to trimming and J lost 4 bases; unmatched junction nucleotides: 4. CDR3 length equals 13 residues. CDR1 and CDR2 from the germline V gene are SGHTA and FQGNSA. The chain's CDR3 is CASSWTGLYEQYV. The CDR3 DNA reads TGTGCCAGCAGCTGGACGGGACTATACGAGCAGTACGTC.

The chain combines TRBV4-3 with TRBJ1-1, with 7 bases matching TRBD1. Germline V gene lookup returns CDR1 LGHNA and CDR2 YSLEER. Trimming removed 0 bases from V and 10 bases from J; junction bases left unmatched: 8. The CDR3 has 14 amino acids. CDR3 nucleotides: TGCGCCAGCAGCCAAGATCAGGGGGGCGGAGGAGCTTTCTTT. Translating it yields CASSQDQGGGGAFF.

The sample holds a few counts of this clonotype. V is TRBV5-1 and J is TRBJ2-1; 8 nucleotides agree with TRBD1. V shed 0 bases and J 4 bases; nucleotides not matched to a gene: 12. CDR1 SGHRS and CDR2 YFSETQ come from the germline V gene. The CDR3 spans 18 residues. The CDR3 loop reads CASSLDPGGKVRYNEQFF. The CDR3 bases are TGCGCCAGCAGCTTGGACCCAGGGGGCAAGGTACGATACAATGAGCAGTTCTTC.

This clonotype has at least ten counts. V usage is TRBV7-9 and J usage is TRBJ2-1, with D maybe TRBD2 (5 bases). Germline loops: CDR1 SEHNR, CDR2 FQNEAQ (reference sequence). This CDR3 is 14 amino acids long. Trimming removed 7 bases at V and 7 bases at J, with 17 bases between. In nucleotides, the CDR3 is TGTGCCAGCACCGCGGGTCGGGTGGAAAATGAGCAGTTCTTC. Translating it yields CASTAGRVENEQFF.

In its sample, this clonotype was seen a few times. The chain has TRBV5-1 and TRBJ2-2; the D gene is possibly TRBD2 (5 bases). Germline assignment: CDR1 SGHRS and CDR2 YFSETQ. The CDR3 loop spans 14 amino acids. Trimming removed 0 bases from V and 6 bases from J, with 9 bases in between. CDR3 bases: TGCGCCAGCAGCTTGGTACTAGATCCCGGGGAGCTGTTTTTT. It is translated as CASSLVLDPGELFF.

CDR3 residues: CACREAVAWNEQFF. CDR3 nucleotides: TGTGCCTGCCGGGAGGCAGTAGCATGGAATGAGCAGTTCTTC. The chain is built from TRBV30 and TRBJ2-1; 7 positions match TRBD2. Germline V gene sequence: CDR1 GTSNPN, CDR2 SVGIG (reference sequence). V shed 6 bases, J shed 7 bases, and the junction held 12 bases outside the gene matches. The length of the CDR3 is 14 residues.

The chain carries TRBV5-1 and TRBJ2-5, with D perhaps TRBD1 (5 bases). Between the trimmed V and J ends, which lost 3 bases and 5 bases, there was a span of 17 bases. Germline lookup yields CDR1 SGHRS and CDR2 YFSETQ. The length of the CDR3 is 15 residues. CDR3 DNA sequence: TGCGCCAGCAGCTCGGAAGGTACAGGCCGGGAGACCCAGTACTTC. It encodes CASSSEGTGRETQYF.

This clonotype was found a few times. The rearrangement uses TRBV29-1 and TRBJ2-6; 12 positions agree with TRBD1. The CDR3 loop spans 18 amino acids. The trim removed 0 bases at V and 3 bases at J, leaving 6 bases unmatched. CDR1 is SQVTM, CDR2 ANQGSEA, per germline. This CDR3 reads CSVEDMGQGAVGANVLTF. The CDR3 DNA is TGCAGCGTTGAAGATATGGGACAGGGGGCCGTTGGGGCCAACGTCCTGACTTTC.

This sequence joins TRBV4-1 and TRBJ1-1, with D possibly TRBD1 on 6 matching bases. Germline V gene data show CDR1 as MGHRA and CDR2 as YSYEKL. V shed 4 bases and J shed 4 bases, with 19 bases lying between them. There are 16 residues in the CDR3. This CDR3 reads CASSRVTGSFGTEAFF. The CDR3 nucleotides are TGCGCCAGCAGCCGGGTAACAGGGTCGTTTGGCACTGAAGCTTTCTTT.

This clonotype was observed a few times. The chain joins TRBV7-6 to TRBJ1-5, with D possibly matching TRBD1 (5 bases). The CDR3 sequence is 14 residues long. V was trimmed by 11 bases and J by 0 bases, leaving 14 bases between them. CDR1 is SGHVS and CDR2 is FNYEAQ in the germline V gene. The CDR3 DNA is TGTGCCGAGGGGCAGACTTATAGCAATCAGCCCCAGCATTTT. As protein: CAEGQTYSNQPQHF.

This clonotype was found many times. This rearrangement joins TRBV2 to TRBJ2-1, with no clear D. Per the germline V gene, CDR1 is SNHLY and CDR2 is FYNNEI. The V gene lost 4 bases and the J gene lost 5 bases, with 6 bases spanning the gap. The CDR3 sequence is 12 residues long. CDR3 in DNA: TGTGCCAGCAGTGCGACCGACAATGAGCAGTTCTTC. Translating gives CASSATDNEQFF. Supplemented by reference TRBV2 and TRBJ2-1, the full variable domain reads EPEVTQTPSHQVTQMGQEVILRCVPISNHLYFYWYRQILGQKVEFLVSFYNNEISEKSEIFDDQFSVERPDGSNFTLKIRSTKLEDSAMYFCASSATDNEQFFGPGTRLTVL.

This clonotype occurred a few times. The CDR3 DNA follows: TGTGCCAGCAGTTACTCGAGCGGGCATGACGGCTACACCTTC. Its protein product is CASSYSSGHDGYTF. The chain links TRBV6-5 to TRBJ1-2, with D unclear. Germline V gene data show CDR1 as MNHEY and CDR2 as SVGAGI. The CDR3 totals 14 residues. Trimming took 0 bases from V and 8 from J, leaving 13 bases between them.